This TCR beta chain was identified in a study of Graves' ophthalmopathy and Graves' hyperthyroidism. Transcripts of RNA were the source for amplifying TCR beta CDR3 regions. The first-round RT-PCR employed HTBI primers together with the Qiagen OneStep RT-PCR kit. A multiplex PCR was then performed as the second round. MiXCR, applied by TCRdb to the multiplex PCR reads, yields one record per CDR3 protein. The sample lists around 590,000 distinct CDR3 sequences, 39% seen once, with about 4.2% in the top ten. This CDR3 has 16 amino acids. CDR1 and CDR2 from the germline V gene are SNHLY and FYNNEI. Study observations and caveats: Blood also held most thyroid clonotypes expanded above 0.001 frequency. The study's model predicted ophthalmopathy progression at approximately 70% sensitivity and about 72% specificity.

A remark on this clonotype: Its antigen is not identified.

Other autoimmune diseases, uncontrolled infections, pregnancy and lactation each led to patient exclusion. The receptor's source is an adult man with Graves' hyperthyroidism. This sequence joins TRBV2 and TRBJ2-7, with 8 positions matching TRBD2. Near its end, the DNA agrees better with TRBJ2-1, so the J call may be wrong. What was sequenced was peripheral blood or thyroid tissue (not recorded which). CDR3 amino acids: CASSLRTSRLGDEQFF. CDR3 sequence (DNA): TGTGCCAGCAGCCTGAGGACTAGCAGACTAGGGGATGAGCAGTTCTTC.